The clone carrying this T cell receptor beta chain was counted a single time. Its target is not known. These data belong to a study of shared clonotypes between healthy human individuals. Background on the study: The composition of the donors was two women and three men aged 18 to 49.

The CDR3 is 15 amino acids. Trimming pared 0 bases from V and 6 bases from J, leaving 16 bases between. CDR1 SGHRS and CDR2 YFSETQ come from the germline V gene. Profiling relied on immunoSEQ multiplex PCR, and the TCRdb table lists in-frame clones only, not all of them. In the table there are more than 2 million clones, around 95% of which are singletons. Points from the study as a whole: The genetic and exposure-history diversity represented was limited by few donors. Larger estimated richness was generally seen in naive subsets than in memory subsets.

Input material: naive CD4+ T cells sorted from blood. Described subset: CD45RA+ positively selected. The chain employs TRBV5-1 and TRBJ2-7; tentatively, D is TRBD1 (6 bases). The receptor was derived from a man between 18 and 29 years old in good health. CDR3 in DNA: TGCGCCAGCAGCTTGGAATGGGGGCGAACGCTCGAGCAGTACTTC. Translation: CASSLEWGRTLEQYF.